Sequencing of this T cell receptor (beta chain) was carried out in a study of blood T cell repertoires in COVID-19. Only in-frame clones appear in the TCRdb table, and some are missing; sequencing was by immunoSEQ multiplex PCR. The data show 250,000 or so clones, around 87% seen once. This CDR3 has 14 amino acids. Germline V gene data show CDR1 as LGHDT and CDR2 as YNNKEL (reference sequence). The V end lost 1 base, the J end lost 4 bases, and 11 bases lay between the germline ends. This TCR was sampled from a woman in her sixties with COVID-19, enrolled during active disease. The chain uses TRBV3-1 (or the pseudogene TRBV3-2) and TRBJ2-7; unclear D gene. Material for sequencing was peripheral blood. CDR3 protein: CASSQGAPAYEQYF. For the CDR3, the DNA is TGTGCCAGCAGCCAAGGGGCACCCGCTTACGAGCAGTACTTC.